These T cell receptor beta chains were read from a single sample in a study of identical twins. TCRdb reanalysed the 5' RACE reads using MiXCR and keeps one entry per CDR3 protein. The sample consists of approximately 680,000 distinct CDR3 sequences, roughly 6.6% of them appearing once. A further study also used this sample, focusing on yellow fever vaccine responses in identical twins.

The sequenced material came from PBMCs. The origin of the receptors is a young woman in good health. The CDR3 runs from the conserved cysteine through the conserved F or W. The D gene is left open where the match is weak. Size is omitted from some rows. Given values are once, few, many or a class for expanded clones.

cdr3_aa: CSASPRAAGGFRETQYF
cdr3_nt: TGCAGTGCTAGCCCCAGGGCAGCGGGAGGGTTTCGAGAGACCCAGTACTTC
cdr3_length: 17
v_call: TRBV20-1
d_call: TRBD2
clone_size: .
j_call: TRBJ2-5

cdr3_aa: CASSLRLAGVSHEQYF
cdr3_nt: TGCGCCAGCAGCCTGCGACTAGCGGGAGTGAGCCACGAGCAGTACTTC
cdr3_length: 16
v_call: TRBV5-1
d_call: TRBD2
clone_size: many
j_call: TRBJ2-7

cdr3_aa: CASSHADRAGGYTF
cdr3_nt: TGTGCCAGCAGCCATGCGGACAGGGCAGGTGGCTACACCTTC
cdr3_length: 14
v_call: TRBV3-1
d_call: TRBD1
clone_size: .
j_call: TRBJ1-2

cdr3_aa: CASAGTGGNNEQFF
cdr3_nt: TGTGCCAGCGCCGGGACAGGGGGCAACAATGAGCAGTTCTTC
cdr3_length: 14
v_call: TRBV6-4
d_call: TRBD1
clone_size: .
j_call: TRBJ2-1

cdr3_aa: CSASGGSSYNEQFF
cdr3_nt: TGCAGTGCTAGCGGGGGGAGCTCCTACAATGAGCAGTTCTTC
cdr3_length: 14
v_call: TRBV20-1
d_call: TRBD2
clone_size: many
j_call: TRBJ2-1

cdr3_aa: CASSSRGSSTDTQYF
cdr3_nt: TGTGCCAGCAGTTCCCGGGGGTCTAGCACAGATACGCAGTATTTT
cdr3_length: 15
v_call: TRBV6-5
d_call: .
clone_size: few
j_call: TRBJ2-3

cdr3_aa: CASSWQAGGQETQYF
cdr3_nt: TGTGCCAGCAGCTGGCAAGCGGGAGGGCAAGAGACCCAGTACTTC
cdr3_length: 15
v_call: TRBV7-3
d_call: TRBD2
clone_size: few
j_call: TRBJ2-5

cdr3_aa: CASSPKSQGATGELFF
cdr3_nt: TGCGCCAGCAGCCCCAAGTCGCAGGGGGCGACCGGGGAGCTGTTTTTT
cdr3_length: 16
v_call: TRBV5-1
d_call: TRBD1
clone_size: few
j_call: TRBJ2-2

cdr3_aa: CSARAREVGNEQFF
cdr3_nt: TGCAGTGCTAGAGCCCGGGAGGTGGGGAATGAGCAGTTCTTC
cdr3_length: 14
v_call: TRBV20-1
d_call: TRBD2
clone_size: few
j_call: TRBJ2-1

cdr3_aa: CSATWAPPGADTQYF
cdr3_nt: TGCAGTGCTACCTGGGCCCCCCCGGGCGCAGATACGCAGTATTTT
cdr3_length: 15
v_call: TRBV20-1
d_call: .
clone_size: .
j_call: TRBJ2-3

cdr3_aa: CASSSARGGTETQYF
cdr3_nt: TGTGCCAGCAGCTCCGCGCGGGGGGGCACGGAGACCCAGTACTTC
cdr3_length: 15
v_call: TRBV7-2
d_call: TRBD2
clone_size: many
j_call: TRBJ2-5

cdr3_aa: CATPAGEGETQYF
cdr3_nt: TGTGCCACGCCGGCAGGGGAAGGGGAGACCCAGTACTTC
cdr3_length: 13
v_call: TRBV7-8
d_call: .
clone_size: .
j_call: TRBJ2-5

cdr3_aa: CASARPGRDTGELFF
cdr3_nt: TGTGCCAGCGCGCGGCCGGGTAGAGACACCGGGGAGCTGTTTTTT
cdr3_length: 15
v_call: TRBV25-1
d_call: .
clone_size: .
j_call: TRBJ2-2

cdr3_aa: CASSSLAAGETQYF
cdr3_nt: TGTGCCAGCAGCTCCTTAGCCGCGGGGGAGACCCAGTACTTC
cdr3_length: 14
v_call: TRBV5-5
d_call: .
clone_size: .
j_call: TRBJ2-5

cdr3_aa: CASSQGLEDSYNEQFF
cdr3_nt: TGTGCCAGCAGCCAAGGATTAGAAGATAGCTACAATGAGCAGTTCTTC
cdr3_length: 16
v_call: TRBV4-2
d_call: .
clone_size: few
j_call: TRBJ2-1

cdr3_aa: CASSESGRGNTEAFF
cdr3_nt: TGTGCCAGCAGTGAATCCGGCAGAGGGAACACTGAAGCTTTCTTT
cdr3_length: 15
v_call: TRBV2
d_call: .
clone_size: many
j_call: TRBJ1-1

cdr3_aa: CASSQDRLAPDTQYF
cdr3_nt: TGTGCCAGCAGCCAAGATCGCCTAGCGCCCGATACGCAGTATTTT
cdr3_length: 15
v_call: TRBV4-2
d_call: .
clone_size: many
j_call: TRBJ2-3

cdr3_aa: CASSELKTGKTSGANVLTF
cdr3_nt: TGTGCCAGCAGTGAACTAAAAACAGGAAAAACCTCTGGGGCCAACGTCCTGACTTTC
cdr3_length: 19
v_call: TRBV2
d_call: .
clone_size: .
j_call: TRBJ2-6

cdr3_aa: CASSQEVSGVQPSTDTQYF
cdr3_nt: TGTGCCAGCAGCCAAGAAGTTAGCGGGGTCCAACCAAGCACAGATACGCAGTATTTT
cdr3_length: 19
v_call: TRBV3-1
d_call: TRBD2
clone_size: few
j_call: TRBJ2-3

cdr3_aa: CASSMVGDNEQFF
cdr3_nt: TGTGCCAGCAGCATGGTGGGGGACAATGAGCAGTTCTTC
cdr3_length: 13
v_call: TRBV12-3/TRBV12-4
d_call: .
clone_size: .
j_call: TRBJ2-1

cdr3_aa: CASSYDRTGRLAGGYRETQYF
cdr3_nt: TGCGCCAGCAGCTATGACAGGACAGGAAGACTAGCGGGAGGCTACCGTGAGACCCAGTACTTC
cdr3_length: 21
v_call: TRBV5-1
d_call: TRBD2
clone_size: few
j_call: TRBJ2-5

cdr3_aa: CASTITGTDTQYF
cdr3_nt: TGTGCCAGCACCATAACGGGCACAGATACGCAGTATTTT
cdr3_length: 13
v_call: TRBV25-1
d_call: .
clone_size: many
j_call: TRBJ2-3

cdr3_aa: CASSVRLEGSYEQYF
cdr3_nt: TGTGCCAGCAGTGTTCGACTAGAGGGATCCTACGAGCAGTACTTC
cdr3_length: 15
v_call: TRBV6-1
d_call: .
clone_size: few
j_call: TRBJ2-7

cdr3_aa: CCARDGAGGIDEQYF
cdr3_nt: TGCTGTGCTAGAGATGGGGCAGGGGGCATCGACGAGCAGTACTTC
cdr3_length: 15
v_call: TRBV20-1
d_call: TRBD1
clone_size: .
j_call: TRBJ2-7

cdr3_aa: CASFSSTEAFF
cdr3_nt: TGTGCCAGCTTTTCGAGCACTGAAGCTTTCTTT
cdr3_length: 11
v_call: TRBV3-1
d_call: .
clone_size: many
j_call: TRBJ1-1

cdr3_aa: CSATEGGTDTQYF
cdr3_nt: TGCAGTGCTACGGAGGGGGGCACAGATACGCAGTATTTT
cdr3_length: 13
v_call: TRBV20-1
d_call: .
clone_size: many
j_call: TRBJ2-3

cdr3_aa: CATRLGQGNSDTQYF
cdr3_nt: TGTGCCACCAGGTTGGGGCAGGGAAACTCAGATACGCAGTATTTT
cdr3_length: 15
v_call: TRBV24-1
d_call: .
clone_size: .
j_call: TRBJ2-3

cdr3_aa: CASSRRRGEDTEELFF
cdr3_nt: TGTGCCAGCAGTCGTAGAAGGGGGGAGGACACCGAGGAGCTGTTTTTT
cdr3_length: 16
v_call: TRBV28
d_call: .
clone_size: .
j_call: TRBJ2-2

cdr3_aa: CASSLGGTGAVEQFF
cdr3_nt: TGTGCCAGCAGTTTAGGGGGGACAGGGGCCGTTGAGCAGTTCTTC
cdr3_length: 15
v_call: TRBV12-3/TRBV12-4
d_call: TRBD1
clone_size: .
j_call: TRBJ2-1

cdr3_aa: CASSVPGDRSGANVLTF
cdr3_nt: TGTGCCAGCAGTGTCCCAGGGGATCGCTCTGGGGCCAACGTCCTGACTTTC
cdr3_length: 17
v_call: TRBV6-1
d_call: .
clone_size: few
j_call: TRBJ2-6

cdr3_aa: CASTHKGPGGRDTGELFF
cdr3_nt: TGTGCCAGCACCCACAAAGGGCCCGGAGGTCGGGACACCGGGGAGCTGTTTTTT
cdr3_length: 18
v_call: TRBV28
d_call: .
clone_size: few
j_call: TRBJ2-2

cdr3_aa: CAISPPGDTEAFF
cdr3_nt: TGTGCCATCAGCCCCCCAGGGGACACTGAAGCTTTCTTT
cdr3_length: 13
v_call: TRBV10-3
d_call: .
clone_size: .
j_call: TRBJ1-1